What follows describes a single TCR beta chain. The sample comes from a study of blood T cell repertoires in COVID-19. V was shortened by 2 bases and J by 7 bases, with 14 bases between the two germline ends. Germline CDR1 reads KGHSH; CDR2 reads LQKENI. The length of the CDR3 is 15 residues. In the original processing: Reference gene primers were amplified, and this amplification served to estimate nucleated cell counts. This table comes from immunoSEQ multiplex PCR, and its TCRdb copy is limited to in-frame clones, with some not included. The V and J calls and clone size come from that table; D and trimming were worked out from the DNA. This sample has roughly 110,000 clones, with around four fifths found just once.

This TCR derives from a man aged 65 to 85 with acute or convalescent COVID-19. The sequenced sample consisted of peripheral blood. The chain employs TRBV18 and TRBJ1-4; tentative D call: TRBD1 (5 bases). The CDR3 nucleotides read TGTGCCAGCTCACCAAGGACACCCAAGGGTGAAAAACTGTTTTTT. This codes for CASSPRTPKGEKLFF.